The 20 T cell receptor beta chains below were found in one sample sequenced in a study of OX40 agonist ivuxolimab in advanced cancers. Generated by immunoSEQ multiplex PCR, the TCRdb table keeps only in-frame clones and is missing some. There are approximately 73,000 clones in the sample; around 87% occur only once, and 1.3% lies in the top ten. The sample here was CD4+ or CD8+ T cells sorted from blood, taken in a trial of the OX40 agonist ivuxolimab. The receptors originated from an adult with an advanced solid tumor such as melanoma, head and neck, liver or kidney cancer.

The chain carries TRBV6-5 and TRBJ1-2, with 8 nucleotides matching TRBD1. The CDR3 runs to 12 residues. With V trimmed by 5 bases and J by 4 bases, 0 bases remained unmatched. Germline assignment: CDR1 MNHEY and CDR2 SVGAGI. The chain's CDR3 is CASSDRGYGYTF. In DNA, the CDR3 is TGTGCCAGCAGTGACAGGGGCTATGGCTACACCTTC.

This chain joins TRBV19 and TRBJ1-5; no clear D gene. This CDR3 region has 15 residues. The germline V gene encodes CDR1 LNHDA and CDR2 SQIVND (reference sequence). The ends were cut back, 3 bases at V and 2 bases at J, with 11 bases in the middle. The CDR3, as DNA: TGTGCCAGTAGTATTGGGTCGACGGGCAATCAGCCCCAGCATTTT. Its translation: CASSIGSTGNQPQHF.

The chain uses TRBV7-8 and TRBJ2-3, with 8 bases fitting TRBD1. V shed 10 bases, J shed 3 bases, and the junction held 6 bases outside the gene matches. From germline, CDR1 is SGHVS and CDR2 FQNEAQ. This CDR3 comprises 13 residues. The CDR3, as DNA: TGTGCCACCGGACAGGGCAATACAGATACGCAGTATTTT. Its translation is CATGQGNTDTQYF.

The chain is built from TRBV5-4 and TRBJ2-5, with 9 bases identical to TRBD1. The CDR3 is 15 residues long. Germline V CDR1 and CDR2: SGHNT, YYREEE (reference sequence). The junction had 6 bases not matched to a gene; V was cut back by 4 bases and J by 2 bases. CDR3 nucleotide sequence: TGTGCCAGCAGCCCTGGACAGGGGTGGCAAGAGACCCAGTACTTC. It specifies CASSPGQGWQETQYF. Complete variable domain (other parts from reference TRBV5-4 and TRBJ2-5): ETGVTQSPTHLIKTRGQQVTLRCSSQSGHNTVSWYQQALGQGPQFIFQYYREEENGRGNFPPRFSGLQFPNYSSELNVNALELDDSALYLCASSPGQGWQETQYFGPGTRLLVL.

V is TRBV28 and J is TRBJ2-7; 7 bases line up with TRBD1. The CDR3 runs 15 residues. CDR1 is MDHEN, CDR2 SYDVKM, per germline. J was trimmed by 1 base and V by 6 bases; bases with no gene match: 9. CDR3: CASSLGGRLSYEQYF. CDR3 DNA: TGTGCCAGCAGCCTAGGGGGCAGGCTTTCCTACGAGCAGTACTTC.

This clone came up once. At one end the junction does not follow the germline gene, possibly because of a read error. This chain connects TRBV19 to TRBJ1-1; 7 bases are shared with TRBD1. This CDR3 region has 14 residues. CDR1 LNHDA and CDR2 SQIVND come from the germline V gene (reference sequence). The CDR3 DNA reads as TGTGCCAGCAACCACAGGGGAGTGAATACTGAAGCTTTCTTT. This translates into CASNHRGVNTEAFF.

The chain carries TRBV7-9 and TRBJ2-1, with D hard to call. Trimming left V 5 bases short and J 6 bases short, with 8 bases between. Germline CDR1 SEHNR, CDR2 FQNEAQ (reference sequence). This CDR3 has 12 residues. CDR3 nucleotide sequence: TGTGCCAGCAGCGTAAATACCAATGAGCAGTTCTTC. Protein sequence: CASSVNTNEQFF.

The chain carries TRBV19 and TRBJ1-5; weak D call: TRBD1 (5 bases). CDR3 size: 15 residues. Per germline, CDR1 LNHDA and CDR2 SQIVND (reference sequence). The germline V and J ends were trimmed by 1 base and 6 bases, with 13 bases remaining between them. This CDR3 is CASSIGAGISQPQHF. In nucleotides, the CDR3 is TGTGCCAGTAGTATAGGGGCAGGGATAAGTCAGCCCCAGCATTTT.

The rearrangement joins TRBV11-3 to TRBJ1-1; 9 positions match TRBD1. Germline CDR1 and CDR2: SGHNT and YENEEA. Losses at the gene ends were 5 bases for V and 4 bases for J; bases not matched to a gene: 8. The CDR3 consists of 15 residues. As DNA, the CDR3 is TGTGCCAGCAGCCAACAGGGGGCCGATTCCACTGAAGCTTTCTTT. Its protein product is CASSQQGADSTEAFF.

The rearrangement links TRBV30 to TRBJ1-2, with 7 bases that match TRBD1. The junction had 15 bases not matched to a gene; V was cut back by 3 bases and J by 5 bases. In germline, CDR1 is GTSNPN, CDR2 SVGIG (reference sequence). The CDR3 extends over 16 amino acids. The CDR3 protein is CAWRSPWDRAIYGYTF. The CDR3 DNA reads TGTGCCTGGAGGTCACCGTGGGACAGAGCAATTTATGGCTACACCTTC.

The rearrangement joins TRBV2 to TRBJ1-1; tentative D call: TRBD1 (5 bases). Per germline, CDR1 SNHLY and CDR2 FYNNEI. Trimming removed 4 bases at V and 6 bases at J, with 15 bases between. The CDR3 length is 14 residues. The CDR3 is CASSVARENAEAFF. CDR3 coding DNA: TGTGCCAGCAGTGTTGCCAGGGAAAACGCTGAAGCTTTCTTT. Supplemented by reference TRBV2 and TRBJ1-1, the full variable domain reads EPEVTQTPSHQVTQMGQEVILRCVPISNHLYFYWYRQILGQKVEFLVSFYNNEISEKSEIFDDQFSVERPDGSNFTLKIRSTKLEDSAMYFCASSVARENAEAFFGQGTRLTVV.

The chain joins TRBV6-5 to TRBJ2-7, with 8 bases identical to TRBD1. The CDR3 covers 14 residues. The trim removed 6 bases at V and 7 bases at J, leaving 11 bases unmatched. Germline V gives CDR1 MNHEY, CDR2 SVGAGI. DNA for the CDR3: TGTGCCAGCAGACCACTAGGACAGGGATGGGAGCAGTACTTC. Protein: CASRPLGQGWEQYF.

The chain couples TRBV29-1 to TRBJ2-3; possibly TRBD2 for D (7 bases). This CDR3 comprises 14 residues. Germline loops: CDR1 SQVTM, CDR2 ANQGSEA. V lost 3 bases to trimming and J lost 2 bases, with 12 bases between them. The CDR3 DNA sequence: TGCAGCGTTGATGGCGGGGGCCCCACAGATACGCAGTATTTT. Encoded protein: CSVDGGGPTDTQYF.

This clone was picked up one time. The chain employs TRBV5-5 and TRBJ2-2, with D uncertain. This CDR3 spans 15 amino acids. The V gene's germline CDR1 is SGHKS and CDR2 YYEKEE (reference sequence). The V end lost 0 bases, the J end lost 3 bases, and 9 bases lay between the germline ends. Here the CDR3 reads CASSLVGDHTGELFF. CDR3 nucleotide sequence: TGTGCCAGCAGCTTGGTCGGTGATCACACCGGGGAGCTGTTTTTT.

This clone was seen a handful of times. The chain is built from TRBV10-2 and TRBJ2-5; D may match TRBD1 or TRBD2 (6 bases each). The V end lost 6 bases, the J end lost 5 bases, and 22 bases lay between the germline ends. CDR3 size: 16 residues. CDR1 is WSHSY and CDR2 is SAAADI in the germline V gene. The CDR3 region is CASSTKRGGRLETQYF. The CDR3 DNA reads as TGCGCCAGCAGCACCAAAAGAGGGGGGAGGTTGGAGACCCAGTACTTC.

This rearrangement joins TRBV6-5 to TRBJ2-3; 8 bases fit TRBD2. CDR1 and CDR2 (germline): MNHEY, SVGAGI. The CDR3 spans 16 residues. V dropped 0 bases and J dropped 2; count of bases not matched to a gene: 4. CDR3: CASSYSRRGDTDTQYF. The CDR3 DNA reads as TGTGCCAGCAGTTACTCGAGGCGGGGGGACACAGATACGCAGTATTTT.

The chain couples TRBV28 to TRBJ1-1, with TRBD1 as a possible D gene (5 bases). Per germline, CDR1 MDHEN and CDR2 SYDVKM. The germline V and J ends were trimmed by 6 bases and 5 bases, with 16 bases remaining between them. This CDR3 has 14 residues. Here the CDR3 reads CASRPVEGRTEAFF. CDR3 nucleotides: TGTGCCAGCAGGCCCGTGGAGGGACGAACTGAAGCTTTCTTT.

V and J are TRBV28 and TRBJ1-5; 11 bases align to TRBD1. The CDR3 covers 14 residues. V was pared by 6 bases and J by 7 bases, with 5 bases of the junction left unmatched. Germline V lookup: CDR1 MDHEN, CDR2 SYDVKM. This chain's CDR3 is CASSRDRGWQPQHF. The CDR3 DNA sequence: TGTGCCAGCAGCCGGGACAGGGGGTGGCAGCCCCAGCATTTT.

This sequence joins TRBV4-1 and TRBJ1-4; D is undetermined. V lost 4 bases, J lost 8 bases, and 11 bases lay in between. The CDR3 is 13 amino acids. The germline gives CDR1 MGHRA, CDR2 YSYEKL. The CDR3 loop reads CASSRAPGEKLFF. CDR3 sequence (DNA): TGCGCCAGCAGCCGGGCCCCCGGGGAAAAACTGTTTTTT.

J is TRBJ2-2 and V is TRBV5-6; 8 bases agree with TRBD1. The germline gives CDR1 SGHDT, CDR2 YYEEEE. The CDR3 covers 16 residues. V lost 4 bases and J lost 2; bases outside the gene matches: 7. CDR3 sequence: CASSRRGQGNTGELFF. The DNA for the CDR3 is TGTGCCAGCAGCCGGCGAGGACAGGGCAACACCGGGGAGCTGTTTTTT.